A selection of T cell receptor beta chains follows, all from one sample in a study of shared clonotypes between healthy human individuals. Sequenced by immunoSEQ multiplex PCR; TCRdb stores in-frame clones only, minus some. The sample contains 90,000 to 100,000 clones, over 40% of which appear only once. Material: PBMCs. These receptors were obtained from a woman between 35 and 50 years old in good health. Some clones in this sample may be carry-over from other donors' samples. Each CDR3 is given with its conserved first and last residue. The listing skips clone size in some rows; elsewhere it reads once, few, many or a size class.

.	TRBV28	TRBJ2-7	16	CASIPGGRWTSYEQYF
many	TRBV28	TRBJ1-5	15	CASKTGRDSNQPQHF
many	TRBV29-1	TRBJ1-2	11	CSVEVEQGYTF
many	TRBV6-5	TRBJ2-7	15	CASSYSTGGSYEQYF
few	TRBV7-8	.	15	CASSLAMRDSYEQYF
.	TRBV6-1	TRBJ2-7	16	CASSALGLAGAREQYF
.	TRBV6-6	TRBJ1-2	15	CASSYSGGRGSGYTF
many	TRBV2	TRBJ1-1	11	CASSAGTKAFF
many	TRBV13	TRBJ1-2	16	CASSQSPGFSVGGYTF
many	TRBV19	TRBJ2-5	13	CASTDVPGETQYF
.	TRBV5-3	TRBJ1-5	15	CASSQDEGGHQPQHF
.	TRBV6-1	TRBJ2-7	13	CASRTTGTHEQYF
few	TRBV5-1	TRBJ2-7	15	CASSLDGGAAYEQYF
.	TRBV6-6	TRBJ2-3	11	CASSRTDTQYF
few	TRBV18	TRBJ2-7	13	CASSKVESYEQYF
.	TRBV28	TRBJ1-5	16	CASSSSRQGGVRPQHF
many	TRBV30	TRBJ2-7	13	CAWATSGSGEQYF
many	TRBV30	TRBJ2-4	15	CAWDSGIGAKNIQYF
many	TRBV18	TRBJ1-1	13	CASSPGQALTAFF
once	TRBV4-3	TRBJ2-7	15	CASSQVLAGAHEQYF